This TCR beta chain was recorded in a study of T cell clonotyping in hematopoietic cell transplantation (dated by TCRdb to the early 2020s). With respect to the entire study: Pretransplant samples from recipients were collected after cytoreduction. In the study, 140 or so blood samples were gathered from over 30 consecutive transplant recipients and their related donors. Recruitment of patients ran from late 2015 to early 2017, and follow-up continued until late 2020 or until death.

Note on this clone: Its antigen specificity is not known. No quality values exist for individual bases; no much larger clone is one base distant.

The sample's time point, from its label and the paper: recipient sample about 28 days before transplant, after cytoreduction. Blood from recipients was drawn roughly 28 days before transplant, then again at days 30, 100 and 180 after transplant. Nuclei Lysis Solution was used to extract genomic DNA from fresh or cryopreserved unfractionated peripheral blood mononuclear cells. The immunoSEQ assay, a bias-controlled multiplex PCR using V- and J-specific primers, was used to amplify TCR beta CDR3 regions from genomic DNA. A second PCR step added a proprietary barcode and Illumina adapter sequences to the CDR3 amplicons. An Illumina MiSeq instrument was used for sequencing of the CDR3 libraries. In the paper's pipeline: Export and quality control were handled in immunoSEQ Analyzer 3.0, while downstream analyses relied on R Bioconductor and Immunarch. Only productive rearrangements in the normalized downsampled data set were used to calculate repertoire metrics. Clonotypes larger than 5 templates in the normalized cohort were defined as pathologically expanded. The Inverse Simpson Index was used to measure repertoire diversity. To capture all clonotypes, CMV-specificity analyses were performed on the non-normalized data set. The table was pulled from immuneACCESS by TCRdb, which kept in-frame rearrangements only. Such tables lose some clones; where checked, under half of the loss comes from unresolved V genes, and the rest has no known cause. That table supplies the V and J calls and clone size; D and trimming were determined from the DNA. The sample includes fewer than 20,000 clones, with about 82% observed a single time. Clones ranked in the top ten supply 8.4% of the sample.

Summary of the overall study and its limitations: The sample size was limited and the cells went unsorted, which meant the CD4 and CD8 repertoire contributions could not be told apart. Recipient repertoires showed only a small fraction of overlap with donor repertoires, and over 95% appeared de novo at the given depth. After transplant, TCR diversity in recipients dropped, and pathologically expanded clonotypes increased progressively from day 30 to day 180. Inverse Simpson Index values from donors and from recipients before transplant predicted broader TCR repertoire diversity after transplant.

As encoded in the germline V gene (reference sequence), CDR1 is SGHAT while CDR2 is FQDESV. The CDR3 spans 18 residues, from the cysteine through the phenylalanine. CDR3 DNA is the only sequence kept; it has 54 bases, read in frame from the first base. After removal of 2 bases from V and 10 bases from J, the junction retains 18 bases not matched to a gene. The rearranged segments are TRBV11-1 and TRBJ2-1; 9 nucleotides in the junction match TRBD2. The sequenced sample was peripheral blood mononuclear cells, obtained before stem cell transplant. The clonotype comes from a man aged 50-60 years with acute myeloid leukemia. Some clones in this sample may be carry-over from other donors' samples. In nucleotides, the sequence is TGTGCCAGCAGCTTAACTCGGTTCGGGCGGGGGGGCCGTGGGGAGCAGTTCTTC. This translates into CASSLTRFGRGGRGEQFF. With the portions outside the CDR3 filled from the reference TRBV11-1 and TRBJ2-1 genes, the complete variable region becomes EAEVAQSPRYKITEKSQAVAFWCDPISGHATLYWYRQILGQGPELLVQFQDESVVDDSQLPKDRFSAERLKGVDSTLKIQPAELGDSAMYLCASSLTRFGRGGRGEQFFGPGTRLTVL.